This record covers a single TCR beta chain. Measured with immunoSEQ multiplex PCR; TCRdb has only the in-frame clones, and not every one. The sample consists of some 86,000 clones, just over 90% of them appearing once. These data belong to a study of T cell responses to AZD1222 COVID-19 vaccine. The sample here was peripheral blood, taken on day 0 of AZD1222 vaccination. This receptor was taken from an adult in good health.

The CDR3: CASSKPGHTDTQYF. DNA of the CDR3: TGTGCCAGCAGCAAACCCGGCCACACAGATACGCAGTATTTT. The chain uses TRBV9 and TRBJ2-3; no clear D gene. V was clipped by 4 bases and J by 2 bases, with 11 bases between them. This CDR3 comprises 14 residues. Germline V CDR1 and CDR2: SGDLS, YYNGEE. Based on the CDR3 plus reference TRBV9 and TRBJ2-3, the full variable domain is DSGVTQTPKHLITATGQRVTLRCSPRSGDLSVYWYQQSLDQGLQFLIQYYNGEERAKGNILERFSAQQFPDLHSELNLSSLELGDSALYFCASSKPGHTDTQYFGPGTRLTVL.